This entry describes one T cell receptor beta chain. The antigen remains unidentified. Participants comprised healthy donors of bone marrow. This entry comes from a study of cytomegalovirus exposure and HLA in healthy donors. Regarding the study as a whole: Rates of TCR association differed by HLA locus in a later analysis, with DRB1 highest and HLA-C lowest.

PCR involved 60 Vbeta and 13 Jbeta primers. Clones were read by immunoSEQ multiplex PCR, and TCRdb kept only the in-frame ones, dropping some. The table lists around 180,000 clones, around 80% of them singletons. Germline V lookup: CDR1 LGHNA, CDR2 YNFKEQ. The junction had 7 bases not matched to a gene; V was cut back by 2 bases and J by 3 bases. The CDR3 loop spans 15 amino acids. V and J are TRBV4-2 and TRBJ2-7; TRBD1 agrees at 7 bases. The sequenced sample consisted of PBMCs. This clonotype was obtained from a woman in her thirties in good health and CMV-seropositive. CDR3: CASSQTRQGVYEQYF. The CDR3 coding sequence is TGTGCCAGCAGCCAAACCCGACAGGGAGTCTACGAGCAGTACTTC.